These 18 T cell receptor beta chains originate from one sample sequenced in a study of OX40 agonist ivuxolimab in advanced cancers. Receptor amplification or capture employed the immunoSEQ multiplex PCR assay. TCRdb's version of the immuneACCESS table is confined to in-frame rearrangements and falls short of the full clone set. An unresolved V gene accounts for under half of the shortfall where checked; the remainder is of unknown origin. Within this sample are over 85,000 clones, with roughly nine tenths of them counted one time only. The top ten clones comprise more than 5% of the sample. The sample consisted of CD4+ or CD8+ T cells sorted from blood, taken in a trial of the OX40 agonist ivuxolimab. The origin of the receptors is an adult with an advanced solid tumor such as melanoma, head and neck, liver or kidney cancer.

This clone is a singleton in its sample. V is TRBV2 and J is TRBJ1-5; TRBD1 is a possible D gene (5 bases). Germline CDR1 SNHLY, CDR2 FYNNEI. This CDR3 comprises 15 residues. Trimming left V 3 bases short and J 4 bases short, with 13 bases between. CDR3 loop: CASSDSRAKNQPQHF. DNA of the CDR3: TGTGCCAGCAGTGATTCCAGGGCCAAGAATCAGCCCCAGCATTTT.

This chain uses TRBV18 with TRBJ2-7, with D tentatively TRBD2 (6 bases). Germline V gene data show CDR1 as KGHSH and CDR2 as LQKENI. Trimming shortened V by 6 bases and J by 6 bases, and 9 bases separated the two germline ends. The CDR3 has 11 residues. DNA for the CDR3: TGTGCCAGCTCGGGGGGAGGCGAGCAGTACTTC. Its translation: CASSGGGEQYF.

The rearrangement links TRBV7-8 to TRBJ2-7; maybe TRBD1 (5 bases). Germline values: CDR1 SGHVS, CDR2 FQNEAQ. The CDR3 extends over 13 amino acids. V dropped 5 bases and J dropped 3 bases, with 11 bases sitting between them. CDR3 DNA sequence: TGTGCCAGCAGCATCTACAGGTACTACGAGCAGTACTTC. Encoded protein: CASSIYRYYEQYF.

The V and J genes are TRBV19 and TRBJ2-3; 8 nucleotides match TRBD2. Germline V gene sequence: CDR1 LNHDA, CDR2 SQIVND (reference sequence). The V segment lost 5 bases and the J segment 3 bases; nucleotides outside the gene matches: 7. This CDR3 has 15 amino acids. The CDR3 DNA sequence: TGTGCCAGTAGTCGCTTACGCGGGGGGACAGATACGCAGTATTTT. It yields the protein CASSRLRGGTDTQYF.

In DNA form, the CDR3 reads TGCAGCGTTGAAGGGGGGCTTGGTGGGACAGGGGCGGACTATGGCTACACCTTC. It translates to CSVEGGLGGTGADYGYTF. The V call is TRBV29-1, the J call TRBJ1-2, with TRBD1 identical over 10 bases. After removal of 1 base from V and 3 bases from J, the junction contained 14 bases not matched to a gene. This CDR3 contains 18 residues. Per the germline V gene, CDR1 is SQVTM and CDR2 is ANQGSEA.

There are a few counts of this clone. The chain recombines TRBV7-9 with TRBJ1-5, with D tentatively TRBD1 (5 bases). Trimming cost V 0 bases and J 5 bases, with 5 bases left between them. Germline CDR1 reads SEHNR; CDR2 reads FQNEAQ (reference sequence). The CDR3 runs to 13 residues. For the CDR3, the DNA is TGTGCCAGCAGCTTAGCGGGGGATCAGCCCCAGCATTTT. This translates into CASSLAGDQPQHF.

V usage is TRBV7-9 and J usage is TRBJ1-4; a possible D gene is TRBD1 (5 bases). Germline V gene data show CDR1 as SEHNR and CDR2 as FQNEAQ (reference sequence). The CDR3 is 15 amino acids. Trimming took off 5 bases at V and 3 bases at J, with 13 bases between the two ends. CDR3 in amino acids: CASSPGAVPNEKLFF. The CDR3 DNA sequence: TGTGCCAGCAGCCCCGGGGCCGTACCTAATGAAAAACTGTTTTTT.

The chain couples TRBV18 to TRBJ2-7, with D perhaps given as TRBD1 or TRBD2 (6 bases each). Trimming stripped 3 bases from V and 7 bases from J, with 16 bases between. CDR1 is KGHSH and CDR2 is LQKENI in the germline V gene. The CDR3 extends over 14 amino acids. In nucleotides, the CDR3 is TGTGCCAGCTCACCGCCCGAGGGGGGCGCGGAGCAGTACTTC. Protein product: CASSPPEGGAEQYF.

Only a few counts were recorded for this clone. This rearrangement joins TRBV9 to TRBJ1-2; 7 bases map to TRBD1. After removal of 5 bases from V and 2 bases from J, the junction contained 3 bases not matched to a gene. The CDR3 is 13 residues long. CDR1 is SGDLS, CDR2 YYNGEE, per germline. CDR3 nucleotides: TGTGCCAGCAGTGCACAGGGGAACTATGGCTACACCTTC. Translated, it gives CASSAQGNYGYTF.

CDR3: CSARTDTQYF. The DNA of the CDR3 is TGCAGTGCCCGTACGGATACGCAGTATTTT. This sequence joins TRBV20-1 and TRBJ2-3; D remains unclear. V dropped 6 bases and J dropped 6 bases, with 7 bases sitting between them. This CDR3 region has 10 residues. Germline V gene lookup returns CDR1 DFQATT and CDR2 SNEGSKA (reference sequence).

This clone turned up a few times. The chain employs TRBV29-1 and TRBJ1-1; D uncertain. The germline V gene encodes CDR1 SQVTM and CDR2 ANQGSEA. V lost 6 bases and J 5 bases, leaving 10 bases between the germline ends. This CDR3 has 11 residues. As DNA, the CDR3 is TGCAGCGTGTATGGAGGGACTGAAGCTTTCTTT. Translated: CSVYGGTEAFF.

The CDR3 nucleotides read TGCGCCAGCAGCCGAGGACAGGGGAACGGGGAGCTGTTTTTT. It specifies CASSRGQGNGELFF. This chain joins TRBV4-3 and TRBJ2-2, with 9 bases identical to TRBD1. Per the germline V gene, CDR1 is LGHNA and CDR2 is YSLEER. The CDR3 has 14 amino acids. The V and J ends lost 4 bases and 7 bases, in that order; junction bases with no gene match: 4.

This chain joins TRBV6-5 and TRBJ2-5; the D is unclear. Germline CDR1 is MNHEY and CDR2 is SVGAGI. The CDR3 covers 13 residues. V was shortened by 4 bases and J by 5 bases, with 11 bases between the two germline ends. DNA of the CDR3: TGTGCCAGCAGTTTGAAGCCGGCGGAGACCCAGTACTTC. Encoded protein: CASSLKPAETQYF.

CDR3 protein: CASSLRLAYNEQFF. The DNA for the CDR3 is TGTGCCAGTAGTTTGAGACTAGCCTACAATGAGCAGTTCTTC. The chain joins TRBV19 to TRBJ2-1, with D possibly TRBD2 on 6 matching bases. CDR3 length equals 14 residues. V lost 5 bases and J lost 2, with 10 bases in between. Germline V gives CDR1 LNHDA, CDR2 SQIVND (reference sequence). The whole variable domain, remainder taken from reference TRBV19 and TRBJ2-1, is DGGITQSPKYLFRKEGQNVTLSCEQNLNHDAMYWYRQDPGQGLRLIYYSQIVNDFQKGDIAEGYSVSREKKESFPLTVTSAQKNPTAFYLCASSLRLAYNEQFFGPGTRLTVL.

The chain recombines TRBV2 with TRBJ2-4; D perhaps matches TRBD2 (5 bases). Deletions cut 0 bases from V and 4 bases from J, with 7 bases between. From germline, CDR1 is SNHLY and CDR2 FYNNEI. CDR3 length equals 14 residues. The CDR3 loop reads CASSEASGKNIQYF. The CDR3 bases are TGTGCCAGCAGTGAAGCATCGGGGAAAAACATTCAGTACTTC.

The chain combines TRBV28 with TRBJ1-5; D unresolved. The CDR3 length is 12 residues. V was trimmed by 2 bases and J by 5 bases, leaving 4 bases between them. Looked up from germline, CDR1 is MDHEN and CDR2 is SYDVKM. This CDR3 is CASSLVDQPQHF. CDR3 in DNA: TGTGCCAGCAGTTTAGTGGATCAGCCCCAGCATTTT. Combining the CDR3 with reference TRBV28 and TRBJ1-5 gives the whole variable domain DVKVTQSSRYLVKRTGEKVFLECVQDMDHENMFWYRQDPGLGLRLIYFSYDVKMKEKGDIPEGYSVSREKKERFSLILESASTNQTSMYLCASSLVDQPQHFGDGTRLSIL.

The rearrangement uses TRBV27 and TRBJ1-5; maybe TRBD1 (5 bases). V lost 4 bases and J 7 bases, leaving 14 bases between the germline ends. In germline, CDR1 is MNHEY, CDR2 SMNVEV (reference sequence). The CDR3 extends over 14 amino acids. As DNA, the CDR3 is TGTGCCAGCAGTTGGTTGCGGGGGGGACAGCCCCAGCATTTT. Its protein is CASSWLRGGQPQHF.

This clone was recorded once. The V call is TRBV10-1, the J call TRBJ2-1, with D perhaps being TRBD1 or TRBD2 (5 bases each). Germline V CDR1 and CDR2: WNHNN, SYGVQD (reference sequence). The CDR3 is 16 amino acids. The germline V and J ends were trimmed by 0 bases and 0 bases, with 9 bases remaining between them. The CDR3 DNA sequence: TGCGCCAGCAGTGAGTCACGGGGCCCCTCCTACAATGAGCAGTTCTTC. This encodes CASSESRGPSYNEQFF.